This is a list of T cell receptor beta chains from one sample in a study of blood T cells in healthy people across ages. One entry per CDR3 protein results from TCRdb running MiXCR on the 5' RACE reads. The sample contains about 1,800,000 distinct CDR3 sequences, roughly 30% of which appear only once. The sequencing sample was made of blood. These receptors came from a woman aged 25-40 years in good health. Each CDR3 is given with its conserved first and last residue. The order of the fields is J gene, V gene, clone size, CDR3 length, D gene, CDR3 DNA, CDR3 protein. The D gene is left open where the match is weak. Size tells how often a clone was seen (once, few, many) or the class of an expanded clone, and some rows leave it out.

>TRBJ1-1|TRBV9|few|13|-
TGTGCCAGCAGCGTAGCTGCGGGGGCTGAAGCTTTCTTT
CASSVAAGAEAFF
>TRBJ1-4|TRBV5-1|-|14|-
TGCGCCAGCAGCTCTGACGGAATTAATGAAAAACTGTTTTTT
CASSSDGINEKLFF
>TRBJ2-7|TRBV28|-|13|-
TGTGCCAGCAGTTTGCAACAAATCTACGAGCAGTACTTC
CASSLQQIYEQYF
>TRBJ2-4|TRBV20-1|-|13|-
TGCAGTGCTAGAGAGAGAGCCAAAAACATTCAGTACTTC
CSARERAKNIQYF
>TRBJ2-7|TRBV20-1|many|15|TRBD2
TGCAGTGCTAGAGATCCTAGCGGGAGTAGAAGGGAGCAGTACTTC
CSARDPSGSRREQYF
>TRBJ1-3|TRBV7-2|-|14|-
TGTGCCAGCAGCTCTCGGAGTACTGGAAACACCATATATTTT
CASSSRSTGNTIYF
>TRBJ1-2|TRBV28|few|16|TRBD1
TGTGCCAGCAGCCTGCGGGGACAGGGGCCGGGGGATGGCTACACCTTC
CASSLRGQGPGDGYTF
>TRBJ2-3|TRBV24-1|many|15|-
TGTGCCACCAGTGATTCAGCGGAAGACACAGATACGCAGTATTTT
CATSDSAEDTDTQYF
>TRBJ2-5|TRBV6-5|few|13|TRBD1
TGTGCCAGCAGGCCTCAGGGGGAAGAGACCCAGTACTTC
CASRPQGEETQYF
>TRBJ1-4|TRBV6-5|many|14|-
TGTGCCAGCAGTTACGGGGGGCCGAATGAAAAACTGTTTTTT
CASSYGGPNEKLFF
>TRBJ1-5|TRBV7-2|few|13|-
TGTGCCAGCAGCTTAAGGCACCATCAGCCCCAGCATTTT
CASSLRHHQPQHF
>TRBJ2-1|TRBV5-1|many|13|-
TGCGCCAGCAGCTTACGGGGCAACAATGAGCAGTTCTTC
CASSLRGNNEQFF
>TRBJ1-5|TRBV12-3/TRBV12-4|-|14|-
TGTGCCAGCAGGGCAGTAGACGGCAATCAGCCCCAGCATTTT
CASRAVDGNQPQHF
>TRBJ1-1|TRBV28|-|12|-
TGTGCCAGCAGTTCGGGCGACAGAGAAGCTTTCTTT
CASSSGDREAFF